The clone carrying this TCR beta chain appeared many times. Its antigen is not known. The sample comes from a study of molecular identifiers for immune sequencing clone quantification. The V and J ends lost 3 bases and 4 bases, in that order; junction bases with no gene match: 4. Germline V gives CDR1 DFQATT, CDR2 SNEGSKA (reference sequence). This CDR3 region has 13 residues. For bulk TCR libraries, previously described methods and listed TCR primers were used. TCRdb called the PCR reads again in MiXCR, with one record for every CDR3 protein. The sample has around 480,000 distinct CDR3 sequences; about a quarter are singletons. The study, taken as a whole, reports: Clones above 20 RNA copies contained over 97% of effector molecules and under 1% of naive molecules.

The chain carries TRBV20-1 and TRBJ2-3, with TRBD2 matching over 7 bases. Sample: naive CD8+ T cells from blood, with Jurkat cell RNA spiked in. Described subset: FACS-sorted CD8+CD4-CCR7+CD45RA+ naive T cells. This clonotype was obtained from a human donor in good health. Some libraries in this study had Jurkat cell RNA spiked in. Written as DNA, the CDR3 is TGCAGTGCTAGGTCGCGGGGGTCAGATACGCAGTATTTT. Translating gives CSARSRGSDTQYF.